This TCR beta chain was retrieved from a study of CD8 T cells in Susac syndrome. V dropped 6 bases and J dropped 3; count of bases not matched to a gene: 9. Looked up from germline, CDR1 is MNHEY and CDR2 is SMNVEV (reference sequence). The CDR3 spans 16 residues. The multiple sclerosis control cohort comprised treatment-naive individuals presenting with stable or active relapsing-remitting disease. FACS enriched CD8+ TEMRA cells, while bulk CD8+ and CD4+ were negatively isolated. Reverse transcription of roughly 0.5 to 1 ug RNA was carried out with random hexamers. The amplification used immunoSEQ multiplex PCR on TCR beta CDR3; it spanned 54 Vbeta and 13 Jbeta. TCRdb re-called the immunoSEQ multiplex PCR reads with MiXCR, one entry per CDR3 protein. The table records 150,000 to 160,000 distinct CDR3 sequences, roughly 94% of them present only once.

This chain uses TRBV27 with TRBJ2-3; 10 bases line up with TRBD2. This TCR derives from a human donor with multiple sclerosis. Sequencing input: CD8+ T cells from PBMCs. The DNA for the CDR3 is TGTGCCAGCAGGAACGAGGTAGCGGGGGGAACAGATACGCAGTATTTT. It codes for CASRNEVAGGTDTQYF.